The T cell receptor (beta chain) described here comes from a study of blood T cell repertoires in COVID-19. For the study at large: COVID-19 samples, acute and convalescent, were from the United States, Italy and Spain.

Authors' data handling: Estimation of nucleated cell counts relied on the amplification of reference gene primers. Measured with immunoSEQ multiplex PCR; TCRdb has only the in-frame clones, and not every one. V, J and clone size reflect that table, while D and trimming were determined from the DNA. Counted here are 200,000 or so clones, 80% to 95% occurring once; the ten biggest clones make up more than 0.7%. This CDR3 is built from 13 residues. Trimming took off 7 bases at V and 2 bases at J, with 11 bases between the two ends. Germline V gives CDR1 MDHEN, CDR2 SYDVKM. Patients from Seattle were sampled longitudinally, starting during active infection.

The chain has TRBV28 and TRBJ1-1; the D gene is possibly TRBD1 (5 bases). Sequencing input: peripheral blood. The receptor was derived from a man between 60 and 75 years old with COVID-19, enrolled during active disease. This CDR3 is CASTRQINTEAFF. Written as DNA, the CDR3 is TGTGCCAGCACCCGACAGATAAACACTGAAGCTTTCTTT. The variable domain in full, completed from reference TRBV28 and TRBJ1-1, reads DVKVTQSSRYLVKRTGEKVFLECVQDMDHENMFWYRQDPGLGLRLIYFSYDVKMKEKGDIPEGYSVSREKKERFSLILESASTNQTSMYLCASTRQINTEAFFGQGTRLTVV.